A single sample is the source of the 16 T cell receptor beta chains below, sequenced in a study of Ad26.COV2.S vaccination and SARS-CoV-2 variants. Treatment reported: around 19 received Ad26.COV2.S at low or high dose, single or two shots; several received placebo; per-sample allocation not given. Vaccine and placebo recipients were sampled on day 63 after the first injection. Assay: immunoSEQ multiplex PCR; the TCRdb copy retains only in-frame clones and omits some. Of 380,000 or so clones in the sample, about four fifths were seen once. Sequences were derived from peripheral blood, sampled in a trial of Ad26.COV2.S vaccine versus placebo. The receptors originated from a person between 18 and 60 years old who received the Ad26.COV2.S COVID-19 vaccine or a placebo.

The V and J genes are TRBV5-1 and TRBJ1-4, with 8 positions matching TRBD1. Germline lookup yields CDR1 SGHRS and CDR2 YFSETQ. The CDR3 runs 13 residues. V shed 8 bases and J 8 bases; nucleotides not matched to a gene: 8. The CDR3 nucleotides read TGCGCCAGTGGGGGGACAGGAGGAGAAAAACTGTTTTTT. Translating gives CASGGTGGEKLFF.

The rearrangement uses TRBV5-1 and TRBJ2-3; D call uncertain. Trimming cost V 3 bases and J 1 base, with 9 bases left between them. This CDR3 spans 14 amino acids. Germline CDR1 reads SGHRS; CDR2 reads YFSETQ. CDR3 sequence reads: CASSSIRRTDTQYF. CDR3 sequence (DNA): TGCGCCAGCAGCTCGATTCGACGCACAGATACGCAGTATTTT.

This clone was observed a handful of times. This sample includes further DNA sequences coding for the same CDR3. The gene calls are TRBV7-9 and TRBJ1-5; D perhaps matches TRBD1 (5 bases). The CDR3 loop spans 14 amino acids. Germline values: CDR1 SEHNR, CDR2 FQNEAQ (reference sequence). Trimming took 1 base from V and 2 from J, leaving 6 bases between them. CDR3 protein: CASSLVGGNQPQHF. The DNA of the CDR3 is TGTGCCAGCAGCTTAGTGGGGGGCAATCAGCCCCAGCATTTT.

Concerning this clone itself: At the DNA level, this CDR3 is encoded by other sequences in the same sample as well. The chain uses TRBV6-6 and TRBJ2-3; D gene ambiguous. Germline lookup yields CDR1 MNHNY and CDR2 SVGAGI (reference sequence). V gave up 2 bases and J gave up 2 bases, with 8 bases separating them. This CDR3 comprises 14 residues. CDR3 sequence reads: CASSYGRTTDTQYF. Written as DNA, the CDR3 is TGTGCCAGCAGTTACGGGCGGACCACAGATACGCAGTATTTT.

This clone was seen just once. This rearrangement joins TRBV18 to TRBJ1-5; TRBD1 matches 7 bases. V trimming: 3 bases; J trimming: 0 bases; junction bases outside the gene matches: 5. This CDR3 is built from 16 residues. Germline CDR1 reads KGHSH; CDR2 reads LQKENI. CDR3 nucleotide sequence: TGTGCCAGCTCACCTCGGACAGGCCATAGCAATCAGCCCCAGCATTTT. It specifies CASSPRTGHSNQPQHF.

The chain employs TRBV5-4 and TRBJ2-3; D not certain. CDR3 size: 15 residues. CDR1 and CDR2 (germline): SGHNT, YYREEE (reference sequence). V was pared by 1 base and J by 5 bases, with 14 bases between. The CDR3 sequence is CASSLSEFRGDTQYF. In nucleotides, the CDR3 is TGTGCCAGCAGCTTGAGTGAATTTAGAGGAGATACGCAGTATTTT.

J is TRBJ1-4 and V is TRBV14; D remains unclear. V gave up 5 bases and J gave up 6 bases, with 7 bases separating them. The CDR3 contains 12 residues. CDR1 is SGHDN and CDR2 is FVKESK in the germline V gene. CDR3 coding DNA: TGTGCCAGCAGCTTACCTCATGAAAAACTGTTTTTT. It translates to CASSLPHEKLFF.

The CDR3 loop reads CASSLRSDPGRTNYGYTF. Here the CDR3 DNA reads TGCGCCAGCAGCTTGCGATCGGACCCCGGGCGAACAAACTATGGCTACACCTTC. The V and J genes are TRBV5-1 and TRBJ1-2; D remains unclear. The CDR3 runs to 18 residues. The V end was cut by 1 base, the J end by 2 bases, with 21 bases between. Germline V gene data show CDR1 as SGHRS and CDR2 as YFSETQ.

V usage is TRBV18 and J usage is TRBJ1-1, with unresolved D. Trimming removed 2 bases from V and 5 bases from J, with 12 bases in between. The CDR3 has 14 residues. The germline gives CDR1 KGHSH, CDR2 LQKENI. The CDR3, as DNA: TGTGCCAGCTCACCAGGAGGGTTTGGAACTGAAGCTTTCTTT. Protein product: CASSPGGFGTEAFF.

This rearrangement joins TRBV9 to TRBJ2-3; D possibly matches TRBD1 or TRBD2 (5 bases each). Germline CDR1 is SGDLS and CDR2 is YYNGEE. Trimming cost V 4 bases and J 4 bases, with 19 bases left between them. This CDR3 contains 16 residues. As DNA, the CDR3 is TGTGCCAGCAGCTCGGGACCAATCCGAAAGGCAGATACGCAGTATTTT. Translation: CASSSGPIRKADTQYF.

This chain uses TRBV7-2 with TRBJ2-3; D ambiguous. CDR3 size: 13 residues. V was trimmed by 1 base and J by 14 bases, leaving 16 bases between them. CDR1 and CDR2 (germline): SGHTA, FQGNSA. CDR3 nucleotides: TGTGCCAGCAGCTTAGGGCTCTGGAATCACGCGTATTTT. This translates into CASSLGLWNHAYF.

A single count supports this clone. The V and J genes are TRBV19 and TRBJ2-1; possibly TRBD1 or TRBD2 for D (5 bases each). CDR3 length equals 14 residues. Germline V gene sequence: CDR1 LNHDA, CDR2 SQIVND (reference sequence). Trimming left V 8 bases short and J 0 bases short, with 11 bases between. The CDR3 coding sequence is TGTGCCAGTCAGACCGGGACCTCCTACAATGAGCAGTTCTTC. This encodes CASQTGTSYNEQFF. Based on the CDR3 plus reference TRBV19 and TRBJ2-1, the full variable domain is DGGITQSPKYLFRKEGQNVTLSCEQNLNHDAMYWYRQDPGQGLRLIYYSQIVNDFQKGDIAEGYSVSREKKESFPLTVTSAQKNPTAFYLCASQTGTSYNEQFFGPGTRLTVL.

This clone was recorded only once. The V gene is TRBV4-3, the J gene TRBJ2-3, with D perhaps matching TRBD2 (6 bases). V was trimmed by 3 bases and J by 4 bases, leaving 17 bases between them. The CDR3 contains 16 residues. CDR1 is LGHNA and CDR2 is YSLEER in the germline V gene. The CDR3 spells CASSQTAFGEADTQYF. CDR3 sequence (DNA): TGCGCCAGCAGCCAGACCGCCTTCGGGGAGGCAGATACGCAGTATTTT.

This chain links TRBV6-5 with TRBJ1-3, with a possible D match to TRBD1 (6 bases). V dropped 6 bases and J dropped 8 bases, with 20 bases sitting between them. The CDR3 sequence is 15 residues long. CDR1 is MNHEY, CDR2 SVGAGI, per germline. CDR3 sequence: CASSRRGVVVDTIYF. The CDR3, as DNA: TGTGCCAGCAGCCGCAGGGGAGTCGTGGTAGACACCATATATTTT.

The chain is built from TRBV9 and TRBJ1-5; D not certain. The germline V and J ends were trimmed by 1 base and 7 bases, with 9 bases remaining between them. Germline lookup yields CDR1 SGDLS and CDR2 YYNGEE. The CDR3 extends over 13 amino acids. Here the CDR3 reads CASSVIPGQPQHF. CDR3 sequence (DNA): TGTGCCAGCAGCGTAATTCCTGGGCAGCCCCAGCATTTT.

The chain has TRBV19 and TRBJ1-5; 7 positions match TRBD1. The V gene's germline CDR1 is LNHDA and CDR2 SQIVND (reference sequence). The CDR3 consists of 17 residues. J was trimmed by 0 bases and V by 1 base; bases with no gene match: 6. As DNA, the CDR3 is TGTGCCAGTAGTATAGCAGGGGGGCACTATAGCAATCAGCCCCAGCATTTT. It specifies CASSIAGGHYSNQPQHF.